The TCR beta chain described here comes from a study of blood T cell repertoires in COVID-19. Across the whole study: The United States, Italy and Spain provided the acute and convalescent COVID-19 samples. Sample material is recorded as cDNA or gDNA derived from T cells, B-cell-depleted T cells, or PBMCs.

The data were produced by immunoSEQ multiplex PCR, yet TCRdb's version contains in-frame clones alone and is incomplete. The table has 250,000 to 350,000 clones, around 85% seen once. The length of the CDR3 is 14 residues. CDR1 and CDR2 (germline): GTSNPN, SVGIG (reference sequence). V trimming: 7 bases; J trimming: 9 bases; junction bases outside the gene matches: 11. The sample was peripheral blood. This rearrangement joins TRBV30 to TRBJ2-1; 11 bases match TRBD1. The receptor was derived from a woman aged 45-65 years with active or convalescent COVID-19. The CDR3 sequence: CASSPGQGVGEQFF. The CDR3 DNA reads TGTGCCTCATCACCGGGACAGGGGGTAGGTGAGCAGTTCTTC.